This T cell receptor (beta chain) was observed in a study of shared clonotypes between healthy human individuals. Notes on the study in general: The authors sampled blood alone, and tissue repertoires likely differ.

The assay ran at deep level. TCRdb's table, derived via immunoSEQ multiplex PCR, lists solely in-frame clones and lacks some. Among approximately 1,000,000 clones, 60% to 85% were seen once, and the ten largest hold approximately 0.9%. Donors were Caucasian adults residing in Nashville, Tennessee, USA. About this clone itself: Its cognate antigen is unknown.

The source of this sequence is a man aged 18-30 years in good health. Some clones in this sample may be carry-over from other donors' samples. Material for sequencing was memory CD4+ T cells from PBMCs. Subset reported: CD45RA-negative fraction.

The CDR3 spells CASRRTSGSRSDTQYF. The DNA of the CDR3 is TGTGCCAGCAGACGGACTAGCGGGAGTAGGTCAGATACGCAGTATTTT. The V and J genes are TRBV27 and TRBJ2-3; 13 bases agree with TRBD2. The trim removed 6 bases at V and 4 bases at J, leaving 7 bases unmatched. The CDR3 totals 16 residues. In germline, CDR1 is MNHEY, CDR2 SMNVEV (reference sequence).